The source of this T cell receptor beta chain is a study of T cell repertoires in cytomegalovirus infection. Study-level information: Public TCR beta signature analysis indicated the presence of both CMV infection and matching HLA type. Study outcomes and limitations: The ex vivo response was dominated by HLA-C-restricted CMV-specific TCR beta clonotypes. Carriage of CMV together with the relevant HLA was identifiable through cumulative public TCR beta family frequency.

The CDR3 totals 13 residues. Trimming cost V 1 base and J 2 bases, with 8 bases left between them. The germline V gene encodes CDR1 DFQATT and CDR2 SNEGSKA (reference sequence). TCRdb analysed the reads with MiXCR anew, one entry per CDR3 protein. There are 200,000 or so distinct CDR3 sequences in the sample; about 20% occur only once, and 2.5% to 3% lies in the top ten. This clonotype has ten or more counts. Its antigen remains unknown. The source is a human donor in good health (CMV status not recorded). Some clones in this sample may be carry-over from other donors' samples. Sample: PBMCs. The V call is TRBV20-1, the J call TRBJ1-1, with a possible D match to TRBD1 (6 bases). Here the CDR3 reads CSARATGNTEAFF. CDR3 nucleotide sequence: TGCAGTGCTAGAGCGACAGGCAACACTGAAGCTTTCTTT.